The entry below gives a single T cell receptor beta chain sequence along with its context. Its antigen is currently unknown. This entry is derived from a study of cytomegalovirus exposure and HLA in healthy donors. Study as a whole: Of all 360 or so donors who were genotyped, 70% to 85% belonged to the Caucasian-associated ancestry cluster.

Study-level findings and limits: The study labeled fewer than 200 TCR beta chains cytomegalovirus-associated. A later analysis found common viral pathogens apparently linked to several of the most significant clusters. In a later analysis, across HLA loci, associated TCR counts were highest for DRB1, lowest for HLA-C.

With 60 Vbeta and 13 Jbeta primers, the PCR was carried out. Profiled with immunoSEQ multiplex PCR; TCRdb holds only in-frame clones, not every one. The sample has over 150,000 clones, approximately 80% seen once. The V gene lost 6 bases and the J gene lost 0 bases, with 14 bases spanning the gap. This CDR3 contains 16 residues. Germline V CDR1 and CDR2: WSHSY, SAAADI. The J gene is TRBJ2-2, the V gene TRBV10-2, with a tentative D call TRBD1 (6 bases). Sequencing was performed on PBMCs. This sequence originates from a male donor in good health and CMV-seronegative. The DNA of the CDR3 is TGCGCCAGCAGGGGCCCTAAGGGGGCGAACACCGGGGAGCTGTTTTTT. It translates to CASRGPKGANTGELFF.